By sample share, the clone carrying this T cell receptor beta chain is medium-sized. What it binds is unknown. The TCR beta CDR3 regions underwent amplification using RNA transcripts as the source. HTBI primers drove first-round RT-PCR of the TCR CDR3. TCRdb re-called the multiplex PCR reads with MiXCR, one entry per CDR3 protein. The sample records 25,000 to 30,000 distinct CDR3 sequences, under 55% being singletons. V dropped 6 bases and J dropped 7 bases, with 13 bases sitting between them. The CDR3 sequence is 13 residues long. The germline V gene has CDR1 MGHDK and CDR2 SYGVNS. These data are taken from a study of T cells in Graves' hyperthyroidism and ophthalmopathy. Broader study findings: Most thyroid clonotypes with frequency above 0.001 were detected in blood.

The rearrangement uses TRBV25-1 and TRBJ2-1, with TRBD2 as a possible D gene (5 bases). This receptor was taken from a woman aged 30 to 39 with Graves' hyperthyroidism. The specimen sequenced was blood. CDR3 amino acids: CASRLGFRNEQFF. CDR3 nucleotides: TGTGCCAGCAGACTAGGGTTTCGGAATGAGCAGTTCTTC.